The rows below give T cell receptor beta chains drawn from one sample of a study of T cells in Graves' hyperthyroidism and ophthalmopathy. TCRdb called the multiplex PCR reads again in MiXCR, with one record for every CDR3 protein. The profile shows some 600,000 distinct CDR3 sequences, around 14% of them singletons. Sequenced sample: blood. Receptor source: a woman in her thirties with Graves' hyperthyroidism that later progressed to Graves' ophthalmopathy. The conserved cysteine and the conserved F or W are not part of the CDR3 here. A D gene is named only where the DNA matches it firmly.

TRBV10-3,TRBD1,TRBJ1-1,AISYRGSNTEAF
TRBV30,TRBD2,TRBJ2-1,AWSVGLAGILNEQF
TRBV11-2,-,TRBJ1-1,ASSPAGGLNTEAF
TRBV11-2,TRBD2,TRBJ2-5,ASSPRPGLADQETQY
TRBV30,-,TRBJ2-7,AWSPILRGRAYEQY
TRBV28,-,TRBJ2-2,ASSVDVAGWDAGELF
TRBV5-1,-,TRBJ2-5,ASSSPEGQETQY
TRBV10-1,TRBD1,TRBJ2-1,ASRDRGYLEQF
TRBV6-1,-,TRBJ2-1,ASSVPGEQF
TRBV24-1,-,TRBJ2-1,ATHRSGEDEQF
TRBV2,-,TRBJ2-1,ASSERDRISYNEQF
TRBV19,TRBD2,TRBJ2-1,ASSRRLAGGPVSYNEQF
TRBV28,-,TRBJ2-1,ATTRRGGGPYNEQF
TRBV7-2,-,TRBJ1-1,ASSSPATVRTEAF
TRBV6-5,-,TRBJ2-3,ASSYSKGGTDTQY
TRBV25-1,-,TRBJ2-3,ASSDRQRNTDTQY
TRBV5-8,TRBD1,TRBJ1-1,ASSSTGTGAEAF
TRBV30,-,TRBJ2-7,AWSVFTSYEQY
TRBV30,-,TRBJ2-2,ACSRGGPPLNTGELF
TRBV27,TRBD2,TRBJ2-1,ASRISGSSYNEQF